The rows below give T cell receptor beta chains drawn from one sample of a study of blood T cells in healthy people across ages. TCRdb itself ran the 5' RACE reads through MiXCR, one entry per CDR3 protein. The table includes 1.5 million to 2 million distinct CDR3 sequences, roughly 30% detected once. The sample taken for sequencing was blood. The receptor source for this set is a woman between 25 and 40 years old in good health. CDR3s include the opening cysteine and the closing phenylalanine or tryptophan. Each record gives: V gene, clone size, D gene, J gene, CDR3 protein, CDR3 DNA. The D gene is left open where the match is weak. The size entry is marked missing in some rows and otherwise reads once, few, many or a size class.

V: TRBV7-2
size: few
D: TRBD2
J: TRBJ2-1
CDR3: CASSFGLAGRNNEQFF
DNA: TGTGCCAGCAGCTTTGGACTAGCGGGGAGAAACAATGAGCAGTTCTTC

V: TRBV12-3/TRBV12-4
size: -
D: TRBD2
J: TRBJ2-1
CDR3: CATAEISGTSGVDEQFF
DNA: TGTGCCACCGCGGAAATTTCCGGGACTAGCGGGGTCGATGAGCAGTTCTTC

V: TRBV10-1
size: few
D: -
J: TRBJ1-6
CDR3: CASSDRLNSPLHF
DNA: TGCGCCAGCAGTGACAGACTAAATTCACCCCTCCACTTT

V: TRBV7-2
size: few
D: -
J: TRBJ2-1
CDR3: CASSLEVAIGEQFF
DNA: TGTGCCAGCAGCTTAGAAGTGGCTATCGGAGAGCAGTTCTTC

V: TRBV20-1
size: -
D: TRBD2
J: TRBJ2-7
CDR3: CSALTSGRGYEQYF
DNA: TGCAGTGCTCTGACTAGCGGGAGGGGCTACGAGCAGTACTTC

V: TRBV11-1
size: many
D: -
J: TRBJ2-1
CDR3: CASSLSGSGYNEQFF
DNA: TGTGCCAGCAGCCTTTCTGGTAGTGGGTACAATGAGCAGTTCTTC

V: TRBV11-2
size: many
D: -
J: TRBJ2-7
CDR3: CASSSTTPSYEQYF
DNA: TGTGCCAGCAGTTCTACGACTCCCTCCTACGAGCAGTACTTC

V: TRBV18
size: few
D: -
J: TRBJ2-1
CDR3: CASSPRGDAPGQFF
DNA: TGTGCCAGCTCACCACGTGGCGACGCGCCTGGGCAGTTCTTC

V: TRBV10-3
size: few
D: -
J: TRBJ2-7
CDR3: CAISEVRHGPYEQYF
DNA: TGTGCCATCAGTGAGGTCCGACACGGCCCCTACGAGCAGTACTTC

V: TRBV10-1
size: -
D: -
J: TRBJ2-5
CDR3: CASSESRSGYQETQYF
DNA: TGCGCCAGCAGTGAGTCAAGATCGGGGTACCAAGAGACCCAGTACTTC

V: TRBV2
size: -
D: TRBD2
J: TRBJ2-5
CDR3: CASKGTSGGFQETQYF
DNA: TGTGCCAGCAAAGGGACTAGCGGGGGATTTCAAGAGACCCAGTACTTC

V: TRBV28
size: -
D: TRBD1
J: TRBJ1-6
CDR3: CASGSYSGTGEAPLHF
DNA: TGTGCCAGCGGGTCTTACTCAGGGACAGGGGAAGCACCCCTCCACTTT

V: TRBV7-9
size: few
D: -
J: TRBJ2-3
CDR3: CAGSGADTQYF
DNA: TGTGCCGGCTCGGGGGCGGATACGCAGTATTTT

V: TRBV6-1
size: -
D: -
J: TRBJ2-6
CDR3: CASSREANVRTF
DNA: TGTGCCAGCTCGCGAGAGGCCAACGTCCGGACTTTC

V: TRBV12-3/TRBV12-4
size: -
D: -
J: TRBJ1-4
CDR3: CASSLGGVGNEKRFF
DNA: TGTGCCAGCAGTCTGGGTGGCGTCGGAAATGAAAAACGGTTTTTT

V: TRBV25-1
size: many
D: -
J: TRBJ2-7
CDR3: CASRASGPYYEQYF
DNA: TGTGCCAGCAGGGCCTCCGGGCCCTACTACGAGCAGTACTTC

V: TRBV2
size: few
D: TRBD1
J: TRBJ1-5
CDR3: CASSEDRGSNQPQHF
DNA: TGTGCCAGCAGTGAAGACAGGGGCAGCAATCAGCCCCAGCATTTT

V: TRBV5-1
size: -
D: -
J: TRBJ2-3
CDR3: CASSLAADLTDTQYF
DNA: TGCGCCAGCAGCTTGGCTGCAGACCTCACAGATACGCAGTATTTT

V: TRBV11-2
size: many
D: TRBD1
J: TRBJ2-1
CDR3: CASSQRDRVYEQFF
DNA: TGTGCCAGCAGCCAACGGGACAGGGTGTATGAGCAGTTCTTC

V: TRBV6-1
size: once
D: -
J: TRBJ2-3
CDR3: CASSDTSRGTDTQYF
DNA: TGTGCCAGCAGTGACACCAGTAGGGGCACAGATACGCAGTATTTT

V: TRBV28
size: -
D: -
J: TRBJ2-1
CDR3: CASSPLFGGNNEQFF
DNA: TGTGCCAGCAGTCCCCTCTTCGGGGGAAACAATGAGCAGTTCTTC

V: TRBV6-1
size: -
D: -
J: TRBJ1-2
CDR3: CASSEDNGHGYTF
DNA: TGTGCCAGCAGTGAAGACAATGGACATGGCTACACCTTC

V: TRBV20-1
size: few
D: -
J: TRBJ2-7
CDR3: CSAGSRETVYEQYF
DNA: TGCAGTGCTGGGAGTCGTGAGACTGTCTACGAGCAGTACTTC

V: TRBV7-2
size: -
D: -
J: TRBJ2-5
CDR3: CASSLRSSGAETQYF
DNA: TGTGCCAGCAGCTTGAGAAGTAGCGGAGCAGAGACCCAGTACTTC

V: TRBV5-1
size: -
D: -
J: TRBJ2-2
CDR3: CASGNANTGELFF
DNA: TGCGCCAGCGGGAACGCGAACACCGGGGAGCTGTTTTTT

V: TRBV7-8
size: many
D: -
J: TRBJ2-7
CDR3: CASSLSATQQYF
DNA: TGTGCCAGCAGCCTCAGTGCAACTCAGCAGTACTTC

V: TRBV20-1
size: -
D: TRBD2
J: TRBJ2-7
CDR3: CSASSSSGHSYEQYF
DNA: TGCAGTGCTAGTTCCTCTAGCGGGCACTCCTACGAGCAGTACTTC

V: TRBV20-1
size: few
D: -
J: TRBJ2-1
CDR3: CSAGYYEQFF
DNA: TGCAGTGCCGGTTACTATGAGCAGTTCTTC

V: TRBV7-2
size: -
D: -
J: TRBJ2-1
CDR3: CANGLTGNEQFF
DNA: TGTGCCAACGGCTTAACGGGCAATGAGCAGTTCTTC

V: TRBV21-1
size: -
D: -
J: TRBJ1-6
CDR3: CASSKKAGAGTSLHF
DNA: TGTGCCAGCAGCAAAAAAGCAGGTGCCGGGACCAGCCTCCACTTT

V: TRBV4-3
size: -
D: -
J: TRBJ2-2
CDR3: CASSHGAGNTGELFF
DNA: TGCGCCAGCAGCCACGGGGCGGGGAACACCGGGGAGCTGTTTTTT

V: TRBV5-1
size: -
D: -
J: TRBJ2-3
CDR3: CASSSDHVFTDTQYF
DNA: TGCGCCAGCAGCTCGGATCATGTTTTCACAGATACGCAGTATTTT

V: TRBV11-2
size: few
D: -
J: TRBJ2-7
CDR3: CASSLKGRLSAYEQYF
DNA: TGTGCCAGCAGCTTAAAGGGACGCCTTTCAGCCTACGAGCAGTACTTC

V: TRBV20-1
size: many
D: -
J: TRBJ2-1
CDR3: CSARDLIGGPMNEQFF
DNA: TGCAGTGCTAGAGATCTAATAGGAGGGCCGATGAATGAGCAGTTCTTC

V: TRBV29-1
size: many
D: -
J: TRBJ2-5
CDR3: CSVEAREFETQYF
DNA: TGCAGCGTTGAAGCCCGTGAGTTCGAGACCCAGTACTTC

V: TRBV6-1
size: -
D: TRBD1
J: TRBJ1-2
CDR3: CASSESGTGLLTYYGYTF
DNA: TGTGCCAGCAGTGAATCCGGGACAGGCCTTTTAACTTACTATGGCTACACCTTC

V: TRBV7-2
size: few
D: -
J: TRBJ2-1
CDR3: CASSLGGALFF
DNA: TGTGCCAGCAGCTTAGGAGGGGCACTGTTCTTC

V: TRBV4-3
size: -
D: TRBD2
J: TRBJ2-2
CDR3: CASSQETSVGELFF
DNA: TGCGCCAGCAGCCAAGAGACTAGCGTCGGGGAGCTGTTTTTT

V: TRBV5-4
size: -
D: -
J: TRBJ2-3
CDR3: CASSLEGAAIDTQYF
DNA: TGTGCCAGCAGCTTGGAAGGAGCGGCTATAGATACGCAGTATTTT

V: TRBV7-9
size: -
D: TRBD1
J: TRBJ1-6
CDR3: CASSPLRDRDNSPLHF
DNA: TGTGCCAGCAGCCCCCTCCGGGACAGAGATAATTCACCCCTCCACTTT

V: TRBV7-2
size: few
D: TRBD1
J: TRBJ2-3
CDR3: CASSLAGQGSTDTQYF
DNA: TGTGCCAGCAGCTTAGCCGGACAGGGGAGCACAGATACGCAGTATTTT

V: TRBV9
size: -
D: TRBD2
J: TRBJ2-5
CDR3: CASGPSGHNEQYF
DNA: TGTGCCAGCGGTCCTAGCGGCCACAATGAGCAGTACTTC

V: TRBV18
size: -
D: TRBD2
J: TRBJ2-5
CDR3: CASSPIPTGGETQYF
DNA: TGTGCCAGCTCACCAATCCCGACGGGAGGGGAGACCCAGTACTTC

V: TRBV6-1
size: few
D: -
J: TRBJ1-2
CDR3: CASRGSGRRYGYTF
DNA: TGTGCCAGCAGAGGATCCGGGAGGAGATATGGCTACACCTTC

V: TRBV19
size: -
D: -
J: TRBJ2-7
CDR3: CASSIAERRHRGSEQYF
DNA: TGTGCCAGTAGTATTGCAGAACGGCGCCACCGTGGCTCCGAGCAGTACTTC

V: TRBV14
size: few
D: TRBD2
J: TRBJ2-5
CDR3: CASSRWTSAQETQYF
DNA: TGTGCCAGCAGCCGTTGGACTAGCGCTCAAGAGACCCAGTACTTC

V: TRBV5-5
size: once
D: TRBD2
J: TRBJ2-1
CDR3: CASSSRLAALRNEQFF
DNA: TGTGCCAGCAGCTCGAGACTAGCGGCTCTACGGAATGAGCAGTTCTTC

V: TRBV5-1
size: -
D: -
J: TRBJ2-3
CDR3: CASSTVLGGLKPSDTQYF
DNA: TGCGCCAGCAGCACGGTACTAGGGGGACTTAAACCTTCGGATACGCAGTATTTT

V: TRBV5-1
size: -
D: -
J: TRBJ1-1
CDR3: CASSLALAGDTEAFF
DNA: TGCGCCAGCAGCTTGGCCTTGGCGGGGGACACTGAAGCTTTCTTT